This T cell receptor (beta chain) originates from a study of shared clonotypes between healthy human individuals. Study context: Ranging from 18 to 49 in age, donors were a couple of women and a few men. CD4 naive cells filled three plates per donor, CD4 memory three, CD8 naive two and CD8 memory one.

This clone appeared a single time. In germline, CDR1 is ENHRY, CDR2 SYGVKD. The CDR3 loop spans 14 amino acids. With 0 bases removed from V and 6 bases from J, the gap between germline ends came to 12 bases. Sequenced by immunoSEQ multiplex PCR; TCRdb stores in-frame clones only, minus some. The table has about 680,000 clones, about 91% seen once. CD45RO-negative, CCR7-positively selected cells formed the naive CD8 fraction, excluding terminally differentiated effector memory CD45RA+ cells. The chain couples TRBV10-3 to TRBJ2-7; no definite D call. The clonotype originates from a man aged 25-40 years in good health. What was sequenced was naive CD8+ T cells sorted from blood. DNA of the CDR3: TGTGCCATCAGTGAGTCTCAGCGCTACAGCGAGCAGTACTTC. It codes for CAISESQRYSEQYF.